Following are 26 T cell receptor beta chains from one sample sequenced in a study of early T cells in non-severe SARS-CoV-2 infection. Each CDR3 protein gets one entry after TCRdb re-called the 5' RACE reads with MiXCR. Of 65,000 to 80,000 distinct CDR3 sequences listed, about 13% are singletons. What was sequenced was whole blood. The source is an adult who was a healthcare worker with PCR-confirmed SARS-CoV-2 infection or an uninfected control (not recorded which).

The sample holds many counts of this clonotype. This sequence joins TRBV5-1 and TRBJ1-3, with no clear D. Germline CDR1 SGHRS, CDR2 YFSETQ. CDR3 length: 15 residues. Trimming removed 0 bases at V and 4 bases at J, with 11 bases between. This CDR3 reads CASSLGPVSGNTIYF. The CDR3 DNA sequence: TGCGCCAGCAGCTTGGGGCCGGTCTCGGGAAACACCATATATTTT.

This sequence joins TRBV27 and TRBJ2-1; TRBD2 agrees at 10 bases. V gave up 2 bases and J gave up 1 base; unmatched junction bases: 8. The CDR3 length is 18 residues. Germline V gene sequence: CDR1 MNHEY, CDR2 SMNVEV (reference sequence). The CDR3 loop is CASSLRFPSGSSYNEQFF. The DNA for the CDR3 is TGTGCCAGCAGTTTAAGATTTCCTAGCGGGAGTTCCTACAATGAGCAGTTCTTC.

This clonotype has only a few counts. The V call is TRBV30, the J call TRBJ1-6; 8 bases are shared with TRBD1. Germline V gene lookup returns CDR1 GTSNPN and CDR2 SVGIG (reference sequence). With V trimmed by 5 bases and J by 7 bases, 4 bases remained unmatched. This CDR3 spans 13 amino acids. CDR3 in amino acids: CAWSDRENSPLHF. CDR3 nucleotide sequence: TGTGCCTGGTCGGACAGGGAAAATTCACCCCTCCACTTT.

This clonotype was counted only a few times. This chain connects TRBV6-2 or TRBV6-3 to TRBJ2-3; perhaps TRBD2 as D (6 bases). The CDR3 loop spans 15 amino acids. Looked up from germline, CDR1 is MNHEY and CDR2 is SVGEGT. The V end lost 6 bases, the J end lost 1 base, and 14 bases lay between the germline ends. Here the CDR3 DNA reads TGTGCCAGCAGCCGGGCGGGGTTGGGCACAGATACGCAGTATTTT. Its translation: CASSRAGLGTDTQYF.

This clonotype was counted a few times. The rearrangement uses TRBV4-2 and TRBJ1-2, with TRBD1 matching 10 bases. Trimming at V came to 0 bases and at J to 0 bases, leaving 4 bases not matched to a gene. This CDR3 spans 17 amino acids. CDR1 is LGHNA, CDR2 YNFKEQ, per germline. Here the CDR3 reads CASSQDPGTGANYGYTF. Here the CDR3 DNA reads TGTGCCAGCAGCCAAGATCCCGGGACAGGGGCTAACTATGGCTACACCTTC.

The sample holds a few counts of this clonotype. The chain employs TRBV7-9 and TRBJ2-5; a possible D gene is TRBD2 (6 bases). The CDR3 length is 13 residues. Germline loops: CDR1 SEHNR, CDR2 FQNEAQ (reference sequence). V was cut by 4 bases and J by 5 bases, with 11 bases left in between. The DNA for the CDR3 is TGTGCCAGCAGCTCTGGGGGGACGGAGACCCAGTACTTC. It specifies CASSSGGTETQYF.

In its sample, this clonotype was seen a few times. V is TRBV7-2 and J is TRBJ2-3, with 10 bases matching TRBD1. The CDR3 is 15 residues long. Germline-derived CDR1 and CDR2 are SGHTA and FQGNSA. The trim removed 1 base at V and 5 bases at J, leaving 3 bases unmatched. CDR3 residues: CASSLEGQGRDTQYF. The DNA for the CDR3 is TGTGCCAGCAGCTTAGAGGGACAGGGGAGAGATACGCAGTATTTT.

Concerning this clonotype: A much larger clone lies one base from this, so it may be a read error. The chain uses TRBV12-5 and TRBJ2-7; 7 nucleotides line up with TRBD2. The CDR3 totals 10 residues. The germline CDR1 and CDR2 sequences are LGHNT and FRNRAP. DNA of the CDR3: TGTGGTAGTGGTGACCGGGACTACGTCTTC. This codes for CGSGDRDYVF.

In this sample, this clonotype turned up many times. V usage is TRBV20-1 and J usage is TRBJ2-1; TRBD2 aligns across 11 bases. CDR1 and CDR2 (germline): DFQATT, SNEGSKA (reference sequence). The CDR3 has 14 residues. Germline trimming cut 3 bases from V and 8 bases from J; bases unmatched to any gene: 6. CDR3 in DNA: TGCAGTGCTAGGTTAGCGGGGGGGCGCTATGAGCAGTTCTTC. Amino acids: CSARLAGGRYEQFF.

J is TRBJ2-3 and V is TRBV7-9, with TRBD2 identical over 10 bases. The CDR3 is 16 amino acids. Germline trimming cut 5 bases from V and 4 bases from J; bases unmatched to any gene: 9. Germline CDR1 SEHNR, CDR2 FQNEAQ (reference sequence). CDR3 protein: CASSPQRGGEADTQYF. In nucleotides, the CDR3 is TGTGCCAGCAGCCCGCAGCGGGGGGGCGAGGCAGATACGCAGTATTTT.

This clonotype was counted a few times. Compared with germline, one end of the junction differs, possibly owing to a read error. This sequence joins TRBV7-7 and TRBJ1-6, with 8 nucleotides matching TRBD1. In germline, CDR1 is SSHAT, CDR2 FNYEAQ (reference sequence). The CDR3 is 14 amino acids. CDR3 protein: CASSTGQGNSPLHF. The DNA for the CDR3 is TGTGCTAGCAGCACCGGACAGGGCAATTCACCCCTCCACTTT.

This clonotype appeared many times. For the CDR3, the DNA is TGTGCCAGCAGCTTTACTAGCGGAGTCTACCAAGAGACCCAGTACTTC. Its protein product is CASSFTSGVYQETQYF. The chain employs TRBV7-2 and TRBJ2-5; TRBD2 agrees at 8 bases. With V trimmed by 3 bases and J by 0 bases, 6 bases remained unmatched. The CDR3 extends over 16 amino acids. CDR1 SGHTA and CDR2 FQGNSA come from the germline V gene. Full variable domain (outside the CDR3, taken from reference TRBV7-2 and TRBJ2-5): GAGVSQSPSNKVTEKGKDVELRCDPISGHTALYWYRQSLGQGLEFLIYFQGNSAPDKSGLPSDRFSAERTGGSVSTLTIQRTQQEDSAVYLCASSFTSGVYQETQYFGPGTRLLVL.

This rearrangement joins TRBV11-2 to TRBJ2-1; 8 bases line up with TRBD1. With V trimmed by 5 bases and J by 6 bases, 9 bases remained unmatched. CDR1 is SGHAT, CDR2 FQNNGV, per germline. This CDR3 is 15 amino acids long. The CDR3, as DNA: TGTGCCAGCAGCCCAGGACAGGGAATGATCAATGAGCAGTTCTTC. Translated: CASSPGQGMINEQFF.

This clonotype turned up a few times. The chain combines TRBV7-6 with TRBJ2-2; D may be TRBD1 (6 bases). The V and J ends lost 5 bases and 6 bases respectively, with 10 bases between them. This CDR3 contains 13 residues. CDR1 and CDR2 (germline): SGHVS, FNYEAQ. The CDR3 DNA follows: TGTGCCAGCAGCCAACAGGGTTCCGGGGAGCTGTTTTTT. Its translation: CASSQQGSGELFF.

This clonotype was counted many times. CDR3 DNA sequence: TGCAGTGCTAGAGGAGGGGCCATGAACACTGAAGCTTTCTTT. Protein sequence: CSARGGAMNTEAFF. The gene calls are TRBV20-1 and TRBJ1-1, with D possibly TRBD1 on 5 matching bases. Germline V gene sequence: CDR1 DFQATT, CDR2 SNEGSKA (reference sequence). This CDR3 region has 14 residues. The V end lost 1 base, the J end lost 0 bases, and 9 bases lay between the germline ends.

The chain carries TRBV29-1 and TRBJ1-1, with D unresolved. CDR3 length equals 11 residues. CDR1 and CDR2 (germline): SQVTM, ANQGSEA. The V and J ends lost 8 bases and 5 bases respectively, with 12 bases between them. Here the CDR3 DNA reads TGCAGCTCATACACGGGGACTGAAGCTTTCTTT. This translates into CSSYTGTEAFF. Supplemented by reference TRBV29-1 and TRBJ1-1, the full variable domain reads SAVISQKPSRDICQRGTSLTIQCQVDSQVTMMFWYRQQPGQSLTLIATANQGSEATYESGFVIDKFPISRPNLTFSTLTVSNMSPEDSSIYLCSSYTGTEAFFGQGTRLTVV.

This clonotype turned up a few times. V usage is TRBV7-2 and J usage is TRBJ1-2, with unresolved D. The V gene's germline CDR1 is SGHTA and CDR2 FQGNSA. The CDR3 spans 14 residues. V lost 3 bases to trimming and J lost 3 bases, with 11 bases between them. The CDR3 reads CASSLGIVDYGYTF. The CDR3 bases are TGTGCCAGCAGCTTGGGGATAGTAGACTATGGCTACACCTTC.

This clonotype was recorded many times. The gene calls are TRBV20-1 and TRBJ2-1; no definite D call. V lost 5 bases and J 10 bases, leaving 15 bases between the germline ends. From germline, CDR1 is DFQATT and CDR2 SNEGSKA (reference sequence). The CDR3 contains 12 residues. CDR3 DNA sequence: TGCAGTGCTTTAAGGGCCAGCAGCGAGCAGTTCTTC. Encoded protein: CSALRASSEQFF.

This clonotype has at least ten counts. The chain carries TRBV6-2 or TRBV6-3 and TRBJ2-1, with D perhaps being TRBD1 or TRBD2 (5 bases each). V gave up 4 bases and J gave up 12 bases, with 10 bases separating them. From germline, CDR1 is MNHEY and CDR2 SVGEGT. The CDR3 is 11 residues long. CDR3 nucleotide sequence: TGTGCCAGCAGTTTCCGGGACGCGCAGTTCTTC. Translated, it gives CASSFRDAQFF.

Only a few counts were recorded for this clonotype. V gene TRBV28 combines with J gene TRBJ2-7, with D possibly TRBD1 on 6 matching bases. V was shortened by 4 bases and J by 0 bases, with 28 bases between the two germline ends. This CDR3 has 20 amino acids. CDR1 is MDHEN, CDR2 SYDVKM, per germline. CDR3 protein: CASSSDLLAGDSDYSYEQYF. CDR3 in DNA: TGTGCCAGCAGTTCCGACCTCCTGGCAGGGGATTCAGATTACTCCTACGAGCAGTACTTC.

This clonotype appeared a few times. In nucleotides, the CDR3 is TGCGCCAGCAGCTTGGACTTTTCCTCCTACAATGAGCAGTTCTTC. It yields the protein CASSLDFSSYNEQFF. The chain employs TRBV5-1 and TRBJ2-1; no definite D call. The CDR3 has 15 residues. Per the germline V gene, CDR1 is SGHRS and CDR2 is YFSETQ. V was trimmed by 0 bases and J by 0 bases, leaving 7 bases between them. Together with reference TRBV5-1 and TRBJ2-1, the CDR3 gives the full variable domain: KAGVTQTPRYLIKTRGQQVTLSCSPISGHRSVSWYQQTPGQGLQFLFEYFSETQRNKGNFPGRFSGRQFSNSRSEMNVSTLELGDSALYLCASSLDFSSYNEQFFGPGTRLTVL.

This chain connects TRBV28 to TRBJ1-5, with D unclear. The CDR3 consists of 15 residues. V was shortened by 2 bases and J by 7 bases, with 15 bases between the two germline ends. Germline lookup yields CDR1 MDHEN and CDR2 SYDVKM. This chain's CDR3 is CASSLTLGEGQPQHF. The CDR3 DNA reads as TGTGCCAGCAGTTTAACTCTCGGGGAAGGGCAGCCCCAGCATTTT.

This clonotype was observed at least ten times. Here the CDR3 reads CSASNIGNTEAFF. The CDR3 nucleotides are TGCAGTGCTAGCAATATTGGGAACACTGAAGCTTTCTTT. V is TRBV20-1 and J is TRBJ1-1; D gene ambiguous. CDR3 length: 13 residues. Trimming stripped 3 bases from V and 1 base from J, with 9 bases between. Germline assignment: CDR1 DFQATT and CDR2 SNEGSKA (reference sequence).

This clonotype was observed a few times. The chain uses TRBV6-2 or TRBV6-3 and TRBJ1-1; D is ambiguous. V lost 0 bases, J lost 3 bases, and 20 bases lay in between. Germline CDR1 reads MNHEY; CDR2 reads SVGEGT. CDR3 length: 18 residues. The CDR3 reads CASSYSPEQIGRYTEAFF. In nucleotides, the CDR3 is TGTGCCAGCAGTTACTCCCCGGAGCAGATTGGGAGATACACTGAAGCTTTCTTT.

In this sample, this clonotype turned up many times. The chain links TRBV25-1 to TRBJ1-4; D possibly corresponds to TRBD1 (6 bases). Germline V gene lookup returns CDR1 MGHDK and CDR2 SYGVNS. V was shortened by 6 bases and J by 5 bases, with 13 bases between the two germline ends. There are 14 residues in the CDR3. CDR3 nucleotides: TGTGCCAGCAGCAGCGGACAGCCAAATGAAAAACTGTTTTTT. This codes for CASSSGQPNEKLFF.

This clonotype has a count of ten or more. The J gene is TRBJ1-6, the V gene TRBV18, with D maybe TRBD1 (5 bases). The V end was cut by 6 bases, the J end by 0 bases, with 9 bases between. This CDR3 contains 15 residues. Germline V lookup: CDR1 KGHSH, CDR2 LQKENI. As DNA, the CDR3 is TGTGCCAGCTCGGCAGGGAGCTCCTATAATTCACCCCTCCACTTT. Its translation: CASSAGSSYNSPLHF.